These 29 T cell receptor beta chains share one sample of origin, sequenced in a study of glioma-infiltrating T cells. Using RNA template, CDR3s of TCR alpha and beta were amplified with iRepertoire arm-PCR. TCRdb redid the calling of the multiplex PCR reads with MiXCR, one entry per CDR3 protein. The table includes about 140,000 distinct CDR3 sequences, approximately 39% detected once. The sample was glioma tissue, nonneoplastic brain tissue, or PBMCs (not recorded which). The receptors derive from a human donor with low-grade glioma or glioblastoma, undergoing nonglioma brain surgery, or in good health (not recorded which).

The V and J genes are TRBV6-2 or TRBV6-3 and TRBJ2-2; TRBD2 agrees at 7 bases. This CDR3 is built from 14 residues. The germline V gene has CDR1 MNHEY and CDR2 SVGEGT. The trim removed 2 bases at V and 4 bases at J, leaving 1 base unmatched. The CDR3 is CASSYREGTGELFF. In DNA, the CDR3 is TGTGCCAGCAGTTACAGGGAGGGCACCGGGGAGCTGTTTTTT.

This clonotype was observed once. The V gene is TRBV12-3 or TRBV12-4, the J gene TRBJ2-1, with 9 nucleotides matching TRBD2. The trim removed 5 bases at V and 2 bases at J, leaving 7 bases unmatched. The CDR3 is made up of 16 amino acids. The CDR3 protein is CASSPRTSAAYNEQFF. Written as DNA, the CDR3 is TGTGCCAGCAGTCCGCGGACTAGCGCTGCCTACAATGAGCAGTTCTTC.

The CDR3 DNA is TGTGCCAGCAGCTCATCCCGGACAGGGAACAATGAGCAGTTCTTC. Its translation is CASSSSRTGNNEQFF. The chain combines TRBV7-2 with TRBJ2-1, with 8 positions matching TRBD1. The CDR3 has 15 amino acids. CDR1 and CDR2 (germline): SGHTA, FQGNSA. The V and J ends lost 4 bases and 5 bases, in that order; junction bases with no gene match: 7.

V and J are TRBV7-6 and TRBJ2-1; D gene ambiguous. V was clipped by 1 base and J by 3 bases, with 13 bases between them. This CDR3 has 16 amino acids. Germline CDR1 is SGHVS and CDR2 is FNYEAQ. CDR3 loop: CASSLEGWRSYNEQFF. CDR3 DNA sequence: TGTGCCAGCAGCTTAGAAGGTTGGCGGAGCTACAATGAGCAGTTCTTC.

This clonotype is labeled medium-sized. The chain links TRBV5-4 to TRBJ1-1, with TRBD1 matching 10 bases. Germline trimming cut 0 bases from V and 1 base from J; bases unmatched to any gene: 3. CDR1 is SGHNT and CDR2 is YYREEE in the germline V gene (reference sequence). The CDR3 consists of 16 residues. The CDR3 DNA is TGTGCCAGCAGCTTGGCGGGACAGGGGTCGAACACTGAAGCTTTCTTT. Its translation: CASSLAGQGSNTEAFF. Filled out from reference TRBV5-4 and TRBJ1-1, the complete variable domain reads ETGVTQSPTHLIKTRGQQVTLRCSSQSGHNTVSWYQQALGQGPQFIFQYYREEENGRGNFPPRFSGLQFPNYSSELNVNALELDDSALYLCASSLAGQGSNTEAFFGQGTRLTVV.

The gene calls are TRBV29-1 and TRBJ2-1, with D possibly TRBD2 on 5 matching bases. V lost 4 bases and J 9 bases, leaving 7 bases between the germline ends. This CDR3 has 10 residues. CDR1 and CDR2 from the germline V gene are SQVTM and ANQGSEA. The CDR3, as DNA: TGCAGCGTTGGCGGGTCTGAGCAGTTCTTC. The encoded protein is CSVGGSEQFF.

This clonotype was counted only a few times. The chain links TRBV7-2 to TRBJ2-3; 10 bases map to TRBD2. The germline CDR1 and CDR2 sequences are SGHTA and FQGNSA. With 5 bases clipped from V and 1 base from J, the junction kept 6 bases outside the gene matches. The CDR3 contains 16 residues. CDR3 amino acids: CASSLLAGVGTDTQYF. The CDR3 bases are TGTGCCAGCAGCCTCCTAGCGGGAGTGGGCACAGATACGCAGTATTTT.

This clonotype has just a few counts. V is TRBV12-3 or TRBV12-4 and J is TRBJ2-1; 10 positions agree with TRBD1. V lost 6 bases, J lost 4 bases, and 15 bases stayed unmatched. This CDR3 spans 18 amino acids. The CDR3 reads CASRTGQGPQRGYNEQFF. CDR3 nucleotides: TGTGCCAGCAGGACGGGACAGGGGCCCCAAAGGGGTTACAATGAGCAGTTCTTC.

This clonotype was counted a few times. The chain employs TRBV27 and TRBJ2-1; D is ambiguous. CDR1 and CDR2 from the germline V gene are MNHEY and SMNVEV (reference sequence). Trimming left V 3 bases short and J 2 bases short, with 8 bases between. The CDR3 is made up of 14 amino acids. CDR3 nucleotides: TGTGCCAGCAGTTTCGCGTTAGCCTACAATGAGCAGTTCTTC. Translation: CASSFALAYNEQFF.

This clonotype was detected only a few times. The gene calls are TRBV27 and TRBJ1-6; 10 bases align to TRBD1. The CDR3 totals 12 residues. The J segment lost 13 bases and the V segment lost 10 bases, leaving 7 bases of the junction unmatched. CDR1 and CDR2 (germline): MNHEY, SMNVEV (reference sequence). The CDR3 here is CATGTGVMPLHF. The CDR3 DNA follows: TGTGCCACCGGGACAGGGGTGATGCCCCTCCACTTT.

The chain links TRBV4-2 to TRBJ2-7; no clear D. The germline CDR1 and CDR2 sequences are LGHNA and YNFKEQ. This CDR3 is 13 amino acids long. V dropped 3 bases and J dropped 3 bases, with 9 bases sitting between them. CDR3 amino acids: CASSQGLGYEQYF. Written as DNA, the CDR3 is TGTGCCAGCAGCCAGGGATTAGGCTACGAGCAGTACTTC.

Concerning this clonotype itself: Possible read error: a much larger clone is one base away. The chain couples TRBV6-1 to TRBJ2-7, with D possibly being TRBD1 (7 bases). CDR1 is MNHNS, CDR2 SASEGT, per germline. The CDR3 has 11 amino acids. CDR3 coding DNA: TGTGCCAGCTTTCAGGGGGGTAAGCAGCACTTC. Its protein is CASFQGGKQHF.

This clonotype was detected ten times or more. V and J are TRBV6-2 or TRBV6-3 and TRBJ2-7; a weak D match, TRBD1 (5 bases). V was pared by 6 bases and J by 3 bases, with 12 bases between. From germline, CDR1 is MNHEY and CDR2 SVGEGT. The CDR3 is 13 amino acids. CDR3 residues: CASSQTAYYEQYF. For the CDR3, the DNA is TGTGCCAGCAGCCAGACAGCCTACTACGAGCAGTACTTC.

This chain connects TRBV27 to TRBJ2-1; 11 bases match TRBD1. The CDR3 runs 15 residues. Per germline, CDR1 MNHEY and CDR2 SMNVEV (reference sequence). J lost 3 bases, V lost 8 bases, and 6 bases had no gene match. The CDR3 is CASRNGTGGYNEQFF. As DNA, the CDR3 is TGTGCCAGCCGGAACGGGACAGGGGGCTACAATGAGCAGTTCTTC.

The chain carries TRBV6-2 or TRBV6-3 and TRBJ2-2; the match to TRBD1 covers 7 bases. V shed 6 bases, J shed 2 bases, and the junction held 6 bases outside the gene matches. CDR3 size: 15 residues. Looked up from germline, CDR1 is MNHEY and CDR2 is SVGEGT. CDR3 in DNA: TGTGCCAGCAGGCCAACAGGGGAAAACACCGGGGAGCTGTTTTTT. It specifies CASRPTGENTGELFF.

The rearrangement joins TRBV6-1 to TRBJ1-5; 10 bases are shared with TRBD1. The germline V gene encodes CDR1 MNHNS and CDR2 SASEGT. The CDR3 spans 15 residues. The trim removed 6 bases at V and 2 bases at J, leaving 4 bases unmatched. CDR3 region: CASRTGTGGNQPQHF. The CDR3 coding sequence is TGTGCCAGCAGAACCGGGACAGGGGGCAATCAGCCCCAGCATTTT.

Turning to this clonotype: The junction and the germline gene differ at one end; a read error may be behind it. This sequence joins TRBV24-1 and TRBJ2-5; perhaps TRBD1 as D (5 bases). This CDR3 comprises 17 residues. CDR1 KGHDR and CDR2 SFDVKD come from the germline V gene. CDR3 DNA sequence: TGTGCCACCAGTGATTTGCGCCATTCGACAGAATACAATGAGCAGCTCTTC. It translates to CATSDLRHSTEYNEQLF.

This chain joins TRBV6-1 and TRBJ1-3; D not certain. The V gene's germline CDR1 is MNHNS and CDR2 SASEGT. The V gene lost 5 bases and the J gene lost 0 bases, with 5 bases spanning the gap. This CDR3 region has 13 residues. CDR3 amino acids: CASSSFSGNTIYF. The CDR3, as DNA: TGTGCCAGCAGTTCTTTCTCTGGAAACACCATATATTTT.

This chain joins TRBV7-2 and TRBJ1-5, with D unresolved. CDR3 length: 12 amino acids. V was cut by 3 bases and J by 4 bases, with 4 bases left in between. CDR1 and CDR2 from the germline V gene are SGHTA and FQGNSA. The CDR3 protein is CASSFLNQPQHF. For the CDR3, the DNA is TGTGCCAGCAGCTTTTTAAATCAGCCCCAGCATTTT.

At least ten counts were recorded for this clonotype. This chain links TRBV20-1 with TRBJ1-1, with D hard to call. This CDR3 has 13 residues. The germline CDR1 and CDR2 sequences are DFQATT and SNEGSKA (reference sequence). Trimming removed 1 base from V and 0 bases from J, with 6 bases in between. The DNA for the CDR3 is TGCAGTGCTAGAGCCGGGGTGAACACTGAAGCTTTCTTT. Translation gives CSARAGVNTEAFF.

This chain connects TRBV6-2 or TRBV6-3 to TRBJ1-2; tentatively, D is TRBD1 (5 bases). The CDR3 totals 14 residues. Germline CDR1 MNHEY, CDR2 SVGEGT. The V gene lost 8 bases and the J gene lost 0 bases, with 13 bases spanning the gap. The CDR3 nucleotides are TGTGCCAGCGGAGTTGGGACGGCTAACTATGGCTACACCTTC. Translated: CASGVGTANYGYTF.

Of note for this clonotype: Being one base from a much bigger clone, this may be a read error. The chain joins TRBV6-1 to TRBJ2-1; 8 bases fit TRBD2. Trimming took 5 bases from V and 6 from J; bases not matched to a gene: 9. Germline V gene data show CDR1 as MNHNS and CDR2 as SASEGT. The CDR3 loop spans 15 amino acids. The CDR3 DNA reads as TGTGCCAGCAGTAGGGGGACTAGTCGGATCAATGAGCAGTTCTTC. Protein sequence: CASSRGTSRINEQFF.

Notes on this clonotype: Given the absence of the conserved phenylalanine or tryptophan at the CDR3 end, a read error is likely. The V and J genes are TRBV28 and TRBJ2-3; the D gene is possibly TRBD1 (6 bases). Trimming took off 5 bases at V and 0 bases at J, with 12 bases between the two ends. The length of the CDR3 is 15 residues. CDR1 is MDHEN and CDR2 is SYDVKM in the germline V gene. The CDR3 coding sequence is TGTGCCAGCAGTCCGACAGGCCCTAGCACAGATACGCAGTATCTT. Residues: CASSPTGPSTDTQYL.

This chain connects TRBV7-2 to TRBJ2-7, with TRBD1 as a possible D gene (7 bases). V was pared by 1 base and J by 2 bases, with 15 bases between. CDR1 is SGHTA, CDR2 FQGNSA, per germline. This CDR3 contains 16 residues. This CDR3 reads CASSLGGGQGAYEQYF. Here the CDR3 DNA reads TGTGCCAGCAGCTTAGGTGGGGGGCAGGGGGCCTACGAGCAGTACTTC.

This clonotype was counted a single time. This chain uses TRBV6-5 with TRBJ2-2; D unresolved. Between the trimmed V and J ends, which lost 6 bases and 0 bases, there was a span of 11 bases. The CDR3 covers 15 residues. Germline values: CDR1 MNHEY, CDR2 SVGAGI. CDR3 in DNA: TGTGCCAGCAGCCGCCCGACACCGAACACCGGGGAGCTGTTTTTT. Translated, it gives CASSRPTPNTGELFF.

In DNA form, the CDR3 reads TGCGCCAGCAGCCAAGAGATGACAGGGGTAAATCAGCCCCAGCATTTT. This sequence encodes CASSQEMTGVNQPQHF. V is TRBV4-3 and J is TRBJ1-5, with 8 bases lining up with TRBD1. V gave up 0 bases and J gave up 4 bases; unmatched junction bases: 5. In germline, CDR1 is LGHNA, CDR2 YSLEER. CDR3 length: 16 residues.

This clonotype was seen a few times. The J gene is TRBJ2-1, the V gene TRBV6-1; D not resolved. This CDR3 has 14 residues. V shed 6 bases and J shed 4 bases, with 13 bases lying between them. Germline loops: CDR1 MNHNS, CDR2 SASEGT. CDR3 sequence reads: CASRGSAIYNEQFF. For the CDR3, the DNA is TGTGCCAGCAGGGGCTCCGCTATATACAATGAGCAGTTCTTC.

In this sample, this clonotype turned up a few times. The CDR3 DNA is TGTGCCAGCAGTTCTGGGAACAGGGGAGACACAGATACGCAGTATTTT. This codes for CASSSGNRGDTDTQYF. The V gene is TRBV6-1, the J gene TRBJ2-3, with TRBD1 matching over 7 bases. V was clipped by 5 bases and J by 2 bases; unmatched bases: 10. CDR3 length equals 16 residues. In germline, CDR1 is MNHNS, CDR2 SASEGT.

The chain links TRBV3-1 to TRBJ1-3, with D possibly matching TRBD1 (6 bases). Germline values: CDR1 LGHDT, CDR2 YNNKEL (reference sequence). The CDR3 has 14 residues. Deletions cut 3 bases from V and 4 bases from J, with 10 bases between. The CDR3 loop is CASSHRGGGNTIYF. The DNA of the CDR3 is TGTGCCAGCAGCCACAGGGGCGGCGGAAACACCATATATTTT.